One and the same sample provided the 22 T cell receptor beta chains below, sequenced in a study of T cell responses to AZD1222 COVID-19 vaccine. Sequenced by immunoSEQ multiplex PCR; TCRdb stores in-frame clones only, minus some. The table includes roughly 75,000 clones, 65% to 85% detected once. Source: peripheral blood, taken on day 0 of AZD1222 vaccination. The source of these receptors is an adult in good health.

This chain links TRBV19 with TRBJ1-2; 7 bases match TRBD1. Germline V gene lookup returns CDR1 LNHDA and CDR2 SQIVND (reference sequence). V lost 3 bases to trimming and J lost 10 bases; unmatched junction nucleotides: 5. This CDR3 has 12 amino acids. CDR3 residues: CASSIGTVYYTF. CDR3 DNA: TGTGCCAGTAGTATCGGGACAGTTTACTACACCTTC.

The rearrangement links TRBV6-5 to TRBJ1-5; D remains unclear. The CDR3 contains 12 residues. Trimming left V 11 bases short and J 4 bases short, with 12 bases between. In germline, CDR1 is MNHEY, CDR2 SVGAGI. The CDR3 DNA is TGTGCCGTAAACCTGGGAAATCAGCCCCAGCATTTT. As protein: CAVNLGNQPQHF.

This clone has a handful of counts. The V gene is TRBV7-8, the J gene TRBJ2-5; the D is unclear. The germline gives CDR1 SGHVS, CDR2 FQNEAQ. The CDR3 sequence is 14 residues long. Between the trimmed V and J ends, which lost 1 base and 2 bases, there was a span of 8 bases. CDR3 nucleotide sequence: TGTGCCAGCAGCTTAGTTATAGGGCAAGAGACCCAGTACTTC. This gives the protein CASSLVIGQETQYF.

The J gene is TRBJ2-7, the V gene TRBV21-1; the table names TRBD1, a call not compared with the DNA. TRBV21-1 is a pseudogene segment. There are 14 residues in the CDR3. Here the CDR3 reads CASSKARTAYEQYF. Here the CDR3 DNA reads TGTGCCAGCAGCAAAGCGAGGACAGCCTACGAGCAGTACTTC.

The gene calls are TRBV7-3 and TRBJ1-5; 7 positions agree with TRBD1. CDR3 length: 16 residues. The J segment lost 4 bases and the V segment lost 2 bases, leaving 8 bases of the junction unmatched. CDR1 SGHTA and CDR2 FQGTGA come from the germline V gene. This chain's CDR3 is CASSLPTDRHNQPQHF. The CDR3 nucleotides read TGTGCCAGCAGCTTACCCACGGACAGGCATAATCAGCCCCAGCATTTT.

The V gene is TRBV20-1, the J gene TRBJ1-2; D perhaps matches TRBD1 (6 bases). Germline CDR1 reads DFQATT; CDR2 reads SNEGSKA (reference sequence). Trimming stripped 7 bases from V and 4 bases from J, with 10 bases between. CDR3 size: 11 residues. The DNA for the CDR3 is TGCAGTGGAGGGGACATCTATGGCTACACCTTC. Amino acids: CSGGDIYGYTF.

This clone was observed a few times. The genes are TRBV6-4 and TRBJ2-5; TRBD1 agrees at 8 bases. This CDR3 spans 16 amino acids. Germline CDR1 is MRHNA and CDR2 is SNTAGT. Unmatched junction bases numbered 14, after V lost 10 bases and J lost 1 base. CDR3 region: CATRAGGTGAQETQYF. The DNA for the CDR3 is TGTGCCACCCGGGCAGGCGGGACAGGAGCCCAAGAGACCCAGTACTTC.

This clone was observed once. The chain has TRBV28 and TRBJ1-1, with D tentatively TRBD1 (6 bases). Looked up from germline, CDR1 is MDHEN and CDR2 is SYDVKM. The CDR3 is made up of 15 amino acids. V was pared by 3 bases and J by 1 base, with 12 bases between. Here the CDR3 reads CASSLPGAQNTEAFF. The CDR3 coding sequence is TGTGCCAGCAGTTTGCCGGGGGCCCAGAACACTGAAGCTTTCTTT.

The chain is built from TRBV28 and TRBJ1-5; D gene ambiguous. With 2 bases removed from V and 2 bases from J, the gap between germline ends came to 10 bases. The germline CDR1 and CDR2 sequences are MDHEN and SYDVKM. This CDR3 region has 15 residues. In nucleotides, the CDR3 is TGTGCCAGCAGTTTAGGGTTTAGAGGCAATCAGCCCCAGCATTTT. Protein sequence: CASSLGFRGNQPQHF.

V and J are TRBV7-2 and TRBJ1-2; 8 nucleotides align to TRBD1. Trimming at V came to 5 bases and at J to 4 bases, leaving 6 bases not matched to a gene. Looked up from germline, CDR1 is SGHTA and CDR2 is FQGNSA. This CDR3 has 14 amino acids. CDR3 DNA: TGTGCCAGCAGCCCAAAAGGACAGGGCTATGGCTACACCTTC. It yields the protein CASSPKGQGYGYTF.

The rearrangement uses TRBV14 and TRBJ1-4; 7 bases align to TRBD1. From germline, CDR1 is SGHDN and CDR2 FVKESK. The ends lost 2 bases at V and 0 bases at J; junction bases unmatched: 3. The CDR3 length is 16 residues. CDR3 in amino acids: CASSQSGGSTNEKLFF. The CDR3 nucleotides are TGTGCCAGCAGCCAATCAGGGGGGTCAACTAATGAAAAACTGTTTTTT.

The J gene is TRBJ2-3, the V gene TRBV6-5, with 8 positions matching TRBD1. The CDR3 runs 13 residues. Germline trimming cut 6 bases from V and 4 bases from J; bases unmatched to any gene: 3. Germline CDR1 reads MNHEY; CDR2 reads SVGAGI. The CDR3 loop is CASRTGQADTQYF. In DNA form, the CDR3 reads TGTGCCAGCAGGACGGGACAGGCAGATACGCAGTATTTT.

The chain recombines TRBV2 with TRBJ2-2; D might be TRBD2 (6 bases). Germline CDR1 and CDR2: SNHLY and FYNNEI. V was cut by 6 bases and J by 4 bases, with 12 bases left in between. The CDR3 has 14 residues. CDR3 nucleotide sequence: TGTGCCAGCAGGGGGGGTGGCGGCACCGGGGAGCTGTTTTTT. Protein: CASRGGGGTGELFF.

This chain joins TRBV11-3 and TRBJ2-5; 13 bases align to TRBD2. With V trimmed by 5 bases and J by 4 bases, 10 bases remained unmatched. CDR1 and CDR2 from the germline V gene are SGHNT and YENEEA. The CDR3 covers 17 residues. The CDR3 loop is CASSPGGRLAGGETQYF. CDR3 in DNA: TGTGCCAGCAGCCCCGGGGGGCGACTAGCGGGAGGAGAGACCCAGTACTTC.

The rearrangement links TRBV14 to TRBJ2-2; 7 bases are a match to TRBD2. The CDR3 is 14 amino acids. Germline CDR1 and CDR2: SGHDN and FVKESK. The trim removed 4 bases at V and 1 base at J, leaving 0 bases unmatched. The CDR3 loop reads CASSRGGNTGELFF. DNA for the CDR3: TGTGCCAGCAGCCGCGGGGGGAACACCGGGGAGCTGTTTTTT.

This clone was detected a few times. The gene calls are TRBV15 and TRBJ2-5; D possibly uses TRBD1 or TRBD2 (5 bases each). The CDR3 extends over 16 amino acids. Trimming took 1 base from V and 5 from J, leaving 17 bases between them. From germline, CDR1 is LNHNV and CDR2 YYDKDF (reference sequence). The CDR3 spells CATSRVGEIARETQYF. The DNA for the CDR3 is TGTGCCACCAGCAGAGTGGGGGAGATTGCGCGGGAGACCCAGTACTTC. Filled out from reference TRBV15 and TRBJ2-5, the complete variable domain reads DAMVIQNPRYQVTQFGKPVTLSCSQTLNHNVMYWYQQKSSQAPKLLFHYYDKDFNNEADTPDNFQSRRPNTSFCFLDIRSPGLGDTAMYLCATSRVGEIARETQYFGPGTRLLVL.

The rearrangement joins TRBV19 to TRBJ1-2; 11 bases are a match to TRBD1. The CDR3 consists of 13 residues. Germline V gene lookup returns CDR1 LNHDA and CDR2 SQIVND (reference sequence). V lost 6 bases to trimming and J lost 6 bases; unmatched junction nucleotides: 3. The CDR3 DNA follows: TGTGCCAGTAGACCGGGACAGGGGGATGGCTACACCTTC. The encoded protein is CASRPGQGDGYTF.

The CDR3 reads CASSPPRGACQPQHF. CDR3 DNA: TGTGCCAGCAGCCCGCCGAGGGGCGCGTGTCAGCCCCAGCATTTT. The chain has TRBV21-1 and TRBJ1-5. TRBV21-1 is a pseudogene. The CDR3 is 15 amino acids.

The J gene is TRBJ1-3, the V gene TRBV30; no firm D call. Trimming left V 4 bases short and J 0 bases short, with 10 bases between. CDR3 size: 14 residues. From germline, CDR1 is GTSNPN and CDR2 SVGIG (reference sequence). CDR3 amino acids: CAWIRAYSGNTIYF. CDR3 coding DNA: TGTGCCTGGATTCGGGCGTACTCTGGAAACACCATATATTTT.

The chain couples TRBV5-1 to TRBJ2-1; the match to TRBD2 covers 10 bases. CDR1 is SGHRS, CDR2 YFSETQ, per germline. This CDR3 region has 15 residues. The junction had 5 bases not matched to a gene; V was cut back by 0 bases and J by 8 bases. The CDR3 loop is CASSLERGGLDEQFF. For the CDR3, the DNA is TGCGCCAGCAGCTTGGAGCGGGGGGGCCTCGATGAGCAGTTCTTC.

The chain carries TRBV3-1 (or the pseudogene TRBV3-2) and TRBJ2-1; the match to TRBD1 covers 8 bases. V dropped 3 bases and J dropped 8; count of bases not matched to a gene: 6. This CDR3 is 14 amino acids long. The germline V gene has CDR1 LGHDT and CDR2 YNNKEL (reference sequence). The CDR3 here is CASSQRTGGDEQFF. As DNA, the CDR3 is TGTGCCAGCAGCCAGCGCACAGGGGGAGATGAGCAGTTCTTC.

The genes are TRBV19 and TRBJ1-2; 10 bases fit TRBD1. Germline V CDR1 and CDR2: LNHDA, SQIVND (reference sequence). V shed 4 bases and J 2 bases; nucleotides not matched to a gene: 4. This CDR3 comprises 15 residues. CDR3 region: CASSKRQGANYGYTF. CDR3 coding DNA: TGTGCCAGTAGTAAGCGACAGGGGGCAAACTATGGCTACACCTTC.